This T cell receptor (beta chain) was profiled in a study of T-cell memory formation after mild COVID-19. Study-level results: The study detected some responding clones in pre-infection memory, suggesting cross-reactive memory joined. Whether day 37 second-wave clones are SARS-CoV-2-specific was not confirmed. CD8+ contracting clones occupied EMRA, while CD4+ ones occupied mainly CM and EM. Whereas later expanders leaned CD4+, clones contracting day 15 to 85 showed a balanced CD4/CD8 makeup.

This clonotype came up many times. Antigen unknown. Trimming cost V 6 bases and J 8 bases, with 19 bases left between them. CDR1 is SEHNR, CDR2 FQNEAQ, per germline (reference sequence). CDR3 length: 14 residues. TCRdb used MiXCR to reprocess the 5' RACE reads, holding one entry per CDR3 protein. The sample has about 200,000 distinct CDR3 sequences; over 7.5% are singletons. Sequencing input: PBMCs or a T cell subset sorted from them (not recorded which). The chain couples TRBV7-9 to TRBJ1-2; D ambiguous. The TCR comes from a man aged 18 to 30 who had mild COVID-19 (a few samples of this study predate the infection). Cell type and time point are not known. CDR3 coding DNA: TGTGCCAGCAGTTCAGGTTCAGCTACGGGGGGCTACACCTTC. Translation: CASSSGSATGGYTF.